These T cell receptor beta chains were read from a single sample in a study of early T cells in non-severe SARS-CoV-2 infection. TCRdb re-derived calls from the 5' RACE reads in MiXCR, one entry per CDR3 protein. This table has more than 75,000 distinct CDR3 sequences, about 13% appearing once. Sample: whole blood. These receptors originate from an adult who was a healthcare worker with PCR-confirmed SARS-CoV-2 infection or an uninfected control (not recorded which). Each CDR3 is given with its conserved first and last residue. The D gene is left open where the match is weak. Some rows have no size entry. The others give once, few or many, or a class for an expanded clone.

d_call	j_call	clone_size	v_call	cdr3_aa	cdr3_nt
.	TRBJ1-1	few	TRBV29-1	CSVEDRGSGAEAFF	TGCAGCGTTGAAGACAGGGGTAGTGGCGCTGAAGCTTTCTTT
.	TRBJ1-1	many	TRBV28	CASGGRPTRGTEAFF	TGTGCCAGCGGTGGCAGGCCAACCCGCGGGACTGAAGCTTTCTTT
.	TRBJ2-5	many	TRBV7-9	CASSSGTVQGETQYF	TGTGCCAGCAGCTCTGGGACTGTCCAGGGAGAGACCCAGTACTTC
TRBD1	TRBJ1-5	many	TRBV5-5	CASSLVGQGSSNQPQHF	TGTGCCAGCAGCTTGGTTGGACAGGGGTCTAGCAATCAGCCCCAGCATTTT
TRBD1	TRBJ2-7	.	TRBV10-3	CAISQGQGDEQYF	TGTGCCATCAGTCAAGGTCAGGGGGACGAGCAGTACTTC
.	TRBJ2-7	.	TRBV12-3/TRBV12-4	CASSLARLSKRQYF	TGTGCCAGCAGTTTAGCTCGTCTGTCTAAACGGCAGTACTTC
.	TRBJ2-3	few	TRBV9	CASSVVSVSDTQYF	TGTGCCAGCAGCGTAGTTTCGGTTTCAGATACGCAGTATTTT
.	TRBJ2-5	.	TRBV12-3/TRBV12-4	CASSFFRPGETQYF	TGTGCCAGCAGTTTCTTCAGGCCGGGGGAGACCCAGTACTTC
.	TRBJ2-3	.	TRBV7-2	CASSLGHFFTDTQYF	TGTGCCAGCAGCTTGGGACATTTTTTCACAGATACGCAGTATTTT
.	TRBJ2-1	medium-sized	TRBV2	CASTLGASSYNEQFF	TGTGCCAGCACTCTAGGGGCGAGCTCCTACAATGAGCAGTTCTTC
.	TRBJ1-2	.	TRBV12-3/TRBV12-4	CASSFDNGGYGYTF	TGTGCCAGCAGTTTCGACAATGGAGGCTATGGCTACACCTTC
.	TRBJ1-2	few	TRBV7-9	CASSFEGGGGYTF	TGTGCCAGCAGCTTCGAGGGCGGTGGCGGCTACACCTTC
.	TRBJ1-4	.	TRBV30	CAWSEKGPGTNEKLFF	TGTGCCTGGAGCGAAAAGGGCCCCGGGACTAATGAAAAACTGTTTTTT
.	TRBJ2-5	few	TRBV29-1	CSVEDFRWQETQYF	TGCAGCGTTGAAGATTTTCGGTGGCAAGAGACCCAGTACTTC
TRBD1	TRBJ2-7	few	TRBV5-1	CASSSWGQEPYEQYF	TGCGCCAGCAGCTCCTGGGGACAGGAACCCTACGAGCAGTACTTC
TRBD1	TRBJ1-5	.	TRBV7-9	CASSSDRADQPQHF	TGTGCCAGCAGCTCGGACAGGGCCGACCAGCCCCAGCATTTT
.	TRBJ2-3	few	TRBV18	CASSPMETSTDTQYF	TGTGCCAGCTCACCAATGGAGACTAGCACAGATACGCAGTATTTT
.	TRBJ2-7	few	TRBV20-1	CSAAERHPYEQYF	TGCAGTGCTGCCGAAAGGCACCCCTACGAGCAGTACTTC
.	TRBJ1-1	few	TRBV3-1	CASSSLGRFTEAFF	TGTGCCAGCAGCTCCTTGGGACGGTTCACTGAAGCTTTCTTT
TRBD2	TRBJ2-3	few	TRBV7-3	CASSPGLGTDTQYF	TGTGCCAGCAGTCCGGGACTAGGTACAGATACGCAGTATTTT
TRBD2	TRBJ2-7	.	TRBV7-9	CASSHPVLWTSGPSTGEQYF	TGTGCCAGCAGCCACCCCGTGTTGTGGACTAGCGGGCCCAGCACGGGGGAGCAGTACTTC
.	TRBJ1-4	.	TRBV2	CASSENNEGANEKLFF	TGTGCCAGCAGTGAGAACAACGAAGGGGCTAATGAAAAACTGTTTTTT
TRBD1	TRBJ2-1	few	TRBV3-1	CASSHDRGSYNEQFF	TGTGCCAGCAGCCACGACAGGGGTTCCTACAATGAGCAGTTCTTC
TRBD2	TRBJ2-7	many	TRBV12-3/TRBV12-4	CASSPREGPNMKQYF	TGTGCCAGCAGTCCCAGGGAGGGGCCCAATATGAAGCAGTACTTC
TRBD1	TRBJ1-1	many	TRBV20-1	CSANDRGRDTEAFF	TGCAGTGCTAATGACAGGGGGCGCGACACTGAAGCTTTCTTT
.	TRBJ2-7	.	TRBV5-1	CASSGSAPSYEQYF	TGCGCCAGCAGCGGATCAGCGCCATCCTACGAGCAGTACTTC
.	TRBJ2-4	.	TRBV29-1	CSVVSGTHIQYF	TGCAGCGTAGTGAGCGGGACACACATTCAGTACTTC
TRBD2	TRBJ2-2	few	TRBV7-3	CASSPGLAGATGELFF	TGTGCCAGCAGCCCAGGACTAGCGGGAGCCACCGGGGAGCTGTTTTTT
.	TRBJ2-7	.	TRBV7-2	CASSLGAQLGHEQYF	TGTGCCAGCAGCTTGGGGGCCCAACTAGGGCACGAGCAGTACTTC
.	TRBJ2-2	many	TRBV7-3	CASSLVGAGELFF	TGTGCCAGCAGCCTCGTTGGGGCCGGGGAGCTGTTTTTT
TRBD1	TRBJ1-6	few	TRBV4-2	CASSQDRQGGSYNSPLHF	TGTGCCAGCAGCCAAGATCGTCAGGGGGGTTCCTATAATTCACCCCTCCACTTT
.	TRBJ1-1	few	TRBV20-1	CSAPTRGLNTEAFF	TGCAGTGCTCCGACACGGGGTCTGAACACTGAAGCTTTCTTT
TRBD1	TRBJ2-7	many	TRBV18	CASSPGTGAYEQYF	TGTGCCAGCTCACCTGGGACAGGGGCCTACGAGCAGTACTTC
TRBD2	TRBJ2-3	many	TRBV4-1	CASSQGGLAVSTDTQYF	TGCGCCAGCAGCCAAGGGGGACTAGCGGTTAGCACAGATACGCAGTATTTT
.	TRBJ2-4	.	TRBV12-3/TRBV12-4	CASSLGPGGVIAKNIQYF	TGTGCCAGCAGTTTAGGCCCAGGCGGGGTGATAGCCAAAAACATTCAGTACTTC
TRBD1	TRBJ2-7	.	TRBV4-1	CASTQTTGSGEQYF	TGCGCCAGCACACAGACGACAGGGTCAGGCGAGCAGTACTTC
TRBD1	TRBJ1-2	many	TRBV5-1	CASSPIIRTGGLYGYTF	TGCGCCAGCAGCCCGATCATCCGGACAGGGGGATTATATGGCTACACCTTC
.	TRBJ2-7	.	TRBV5-1	CASSLSGSPYEQYF	TGCGCCAGCAGCTTGTCCGGCAGTCCCTACGAGCAGTACTTC
TRBD1	TRBJ2-6	many	TRBV18	CASSPQTGGASGANVLTF	TGTGCCAGCTCACCCCAGACAGGGGGAGCCTCTGGGGCCAACGTCCTGACTTTC
.	TRBJ1-1	few	TRBV4-1	CASSQRLDTEAFF	TGCGCCAGCAGCCAGAGGCTGGACACTGAAGCTTTCTTT
.	TRBJ1-1	few	TRBV2	CASSPGRTPEAFF	TGTGCCAGCAGTCCCGGCCGCACCCCTGAAGCTTTCTTT
.	TRBJ2-7	.	TRBV5-1	CASTHSGYTSYEQYF	TGCGCCAGCACCCATTCGGGGTACACCTCCTACGAGCAGTACTTC
.	TRBJ2-3	many	TRBV7-8	CASSLVQTDTQYF	TGTGCCAGCAGCTTAGTCCAAACAGATACGCAGTATTTT
TRBD2	TRBJ2-1	.	TRBV9	CASSPSGTSGYEQFF	TGTGCCAGCAGCCCCTCCGGGACTAGCGGGTATGAGCAGTTCTTC
.	TRBJ1-4	many	TRBV7-9	CASSPKRRLAHPSQLFF	TGTGCCAGCAGCCCCAAACGACGGCTCGCACACCCTTCACAACTGTTTTTT
TRBD1	TRBJ2-3	once	TRBV5-1	CASSLQGDTDTQYF	TGCGCCAGCAGCCTACAGGGGGACACAGATACGCAGTATTTT
.	TRBJ1-5	.	TRBV6-5	CASSSDSSNQPQHF	TGTGCCAGCAGTTCCGACTCTAGCAATCAGCCCCAGCATTTT
.	TRBJ1-2	.	TRBV29-1	CSVEPFQHPNYGYTF	TGCAGCGTTGAACCATTCCAGCACCCAAACTATGGCTACACCTTC
.	TRBJ2-7	.	TRBV28	CASREGRQLLYF	TGTGCCAGCAGAGAGGGTAGACAGTTGCTGTACTTC
TRBD1	TRBJ2-3	many	TRBV5-1	CASSLDQGATTDTQYF	TGCGCCAGCAGCTTGGATCAGGGGGCGACCACAGATACGCAGTATTTT
.	TRBJ1-6	few	TRBV5-5	CASSLEGYSPLHF	TGTGCCAGCAGCTTGGAAGGTTATTCACCCCTCCACTTT